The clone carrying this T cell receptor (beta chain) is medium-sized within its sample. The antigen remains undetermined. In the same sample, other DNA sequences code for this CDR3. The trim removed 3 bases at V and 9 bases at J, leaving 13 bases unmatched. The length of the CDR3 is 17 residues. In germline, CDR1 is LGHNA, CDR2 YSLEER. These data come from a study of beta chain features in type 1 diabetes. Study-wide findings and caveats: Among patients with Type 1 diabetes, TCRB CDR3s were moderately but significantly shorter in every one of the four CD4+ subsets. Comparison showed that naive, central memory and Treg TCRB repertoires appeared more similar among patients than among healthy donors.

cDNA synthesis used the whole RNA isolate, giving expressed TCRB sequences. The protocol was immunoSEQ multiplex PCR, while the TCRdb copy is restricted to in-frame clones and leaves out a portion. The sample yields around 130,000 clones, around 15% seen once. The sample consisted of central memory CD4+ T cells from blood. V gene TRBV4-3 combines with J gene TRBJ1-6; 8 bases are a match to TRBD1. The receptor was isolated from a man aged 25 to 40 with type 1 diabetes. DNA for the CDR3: TGCGCCAGCAGCCAGCTAATCGGACAGGGTGCGGGTTCACCCCTCCACTTT. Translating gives CASSQLIGQGAGSPLHF.